These 12 T cell receptor beta chains originate from one sample sequenced in a study of blood T cell repertoires in COVID-19. Here immunoSEQ multiplex PCR was the method, and the copy in TCRdb shows in-frame clones only, minus some. The data contain roughly 100,000 clones, about 80% of them singletons. The sequenced material came from peripheral blood. The receptor set was obtained from a human donor in a cohort sampled during active COVID-19.

This chain connects TRBV30 to TRBJ2-7; D perhaps matches TRBD2 (6 bases). The V and J ends lost 0 bases and 7 bases respectively, with 16 bases between them. The CDR3 length is 14 residues. Germline values: CDR1 GTSNPN, CDR2 SVGIG (reference sequence). The DNA of the CDR3 is TGTGCCTGGAGTGTACTATCACCGGCGGGGGAGCAGTACTTC. Translated, it gives CAWSVLSPAGEQYF.

In this sample, this clone turned up once. J is TRBJ2-5 and V is TRBV3-1 (or the pseudogene TRBV3-2); tentatively, D is TRBD2 (6 bases). The CDR3 has 16 amino acids. Germline V gives CDR1 LGHDT, CDR2 YNNKEL (reference sequence). Trimming removed 0 bases from V and 5 bases from J, with 16 bases in between. The chain's CDR3 is CASSQESSGRMETQYF. DNA of the CDR3: TGTGCCAGCAGCCAAGAGTCGTCAGGGAGGATGGAGACCCAGTACTTC.

The V call is TRBV6-5, the J call TRBJ2-3; D is possibly TRBD2 (6 bases). Per the germline V gene, CDR1 is MNHEY and CDR2 is SVGAGI. The CDR3 covers 14 residues. The V and J ends lost 2 bases and 6 bases respectively, with 12 bases between them. The CDR3 coding sequence is TGTGCCAGCAGTTACGACCCTAGCGAGGATACGCAGTATTTT. Its protein is CASSYDPSEDTQYF.

The chain uses TRBV6-5 and TRBJ2-7; D may be TRBD2 (6 bases). Germline CDR1 MNHEY, CDR2 SVGAGI. The length of the CDR3 is 13 residues. Trimming left V 7 bases short and J 2 bases short, with 12 bases between. The CDR3 region has the DNA TGTGCCAGCATCAGCGGGCCGACCTACGAGCAGTACTTC. Its protein is CASISGPTYEQYF.

This rearrangement joins TRBV12-5 to TRBJ1-5; TRBD1 is a possible D gene (6 bases). The CDR3 extends over 15 amino acids. The V gene's germline CDR1 is LGHNT and CDR2 FRNRAP. Trimming took 1 base from V and 6 from J, leaving 13 bases between them. CDR3 residues: CASGLGGGSSQPQHF. The CDR3 nucleotides read TGTGCTAGTGGTTTGGGGGGGGGCAGTTCTCAGCCCCAGCATTTT.

The chain employs TRBV7-2 and TRBJ2-4; no clear D. The CDR3 has 15 amino acids. Per germline, CDR1 SGHTA and CDR2 FQGNSA. Trimming cost V 5 bases and J 3 bases, with 14 bases left between them. CDR3 loop: CASSAQVVGKNIQYF. The DNA for the CDR3 is TGTGCCAGCAGCGCCCAGGTGGTTGGCAAAAACATTCAGTACTTC.

The chain carries TRBV7-9 and TRBJ2-1, with no clear D. Trimming removed 5 bases at V and 6 bases at J, with 14 bases between. The CDR3 runs 14 residues. CDR1 is SEHNR, CDR2 FQNEAQ, per germline (reference sequence). CDR3: CASSPSGAFNEQFF. CDR3 bases: TGTGCCAGCAGCCCCAGTGGAGCTTTCAATGAGCAGTTCTTC.

The chain recombines TRBV9 with TRBJ2-5; 9 bases are a match to TRBD1. Unmatched junction bases numbered 6, after V lost 3 bases and J lost 3 bases. CDR1 and CDR2 from the germline V gene are SGDLS and YYNGEE. The CDR3 is made up of 15 amino acids. The CDR3 sequence: CASSAPGTGKETQYF. The CDR3 bases are TGTGCCAGCAGCGCACCCGGGACAGGGAAAGAGACCCAGTACTTC.

The chain employs TRBV3-1 (or the pseudogene TRBV3-2) and TRBJ2-7; 9 bases agree with TRBD2. This CDR3 has 16 residues. The germline V gene has CDR1 LGHDT and CDR2 YNNKEL (reference sequence). V trimming: 1 base; J trimming: 7 bases; junction bases outside the gene matches: 11. CDR3 in amino acids: CASSQGMRGGAEEQYF. The CDR3 DNA sequence: TGTGCCAGCAGCCAAGGTATGCGGGGGGGTGCGGAAGAGCAGTACTTC.

The chain combines TRBV25-1 with TRBJ1-2; D gene ambiguous. The CDR3 runs to 12 residues. Per germline, CDR1 MGHDK and CDR2 SYGVNS. Trimming left V 6 bases short and J 8 bases short, with 13 bases between. DNA of the CDR3: TGTGCCAGCAGCCTCGGCGTGAGGGGCTACACCTTC. Its translation: CASSLGVRGYTF.

The chain carries TRBV21-1 and TRBJ1-2; TRBD1 reflects the table's D call only, with no check against the DNA. TRBV21-1 is flagged as a pseudogene. CDR3 length: 19 amino acids. DNA for the CDR3: TGTGCCAGCAGCAAAGAGGCTCGGGACAGGGCGAGTGTTATCCGTGGCTACACCTTC. Translating it yields CASSKEARDRASVIRGYTF.

This clone has only one observation. The rearrangement uses TRBV3-1 (or the pseudogene TRBV3-2) and TRBJ1-3; 7 bases line up with TRBD1. CDR1 and CDR2 (germline): LGHDT, YNNKEL (reference sequence). V was pared by 1 base and J by 4 bases, with 1 base of the junction left unmatched. The CDR3 is 14 residues long. The CDR3 region has the DNA TGTGCCAGCAGCCAAGGACAGGGCGGAAACACCATATATTTT. Amino acids: CASSQGQGGNTIYF.